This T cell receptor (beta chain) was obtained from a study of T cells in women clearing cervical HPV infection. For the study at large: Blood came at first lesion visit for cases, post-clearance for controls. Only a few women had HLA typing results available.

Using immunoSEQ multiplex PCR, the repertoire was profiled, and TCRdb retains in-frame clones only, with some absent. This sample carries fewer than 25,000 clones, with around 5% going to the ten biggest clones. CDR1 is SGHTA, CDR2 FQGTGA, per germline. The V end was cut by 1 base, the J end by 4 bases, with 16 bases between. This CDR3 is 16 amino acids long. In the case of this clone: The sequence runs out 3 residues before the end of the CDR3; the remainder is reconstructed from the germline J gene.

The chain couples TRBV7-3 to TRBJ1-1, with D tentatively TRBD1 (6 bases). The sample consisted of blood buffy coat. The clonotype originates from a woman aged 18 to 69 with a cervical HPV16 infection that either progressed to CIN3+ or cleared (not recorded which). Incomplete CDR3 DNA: TGTGCCAGCAGCTTAATGGGGGGGCAGGGCGTCACTGAA. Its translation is CASSLMGGQGVTE. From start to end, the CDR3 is CASSLMGGQGVTEAFF.